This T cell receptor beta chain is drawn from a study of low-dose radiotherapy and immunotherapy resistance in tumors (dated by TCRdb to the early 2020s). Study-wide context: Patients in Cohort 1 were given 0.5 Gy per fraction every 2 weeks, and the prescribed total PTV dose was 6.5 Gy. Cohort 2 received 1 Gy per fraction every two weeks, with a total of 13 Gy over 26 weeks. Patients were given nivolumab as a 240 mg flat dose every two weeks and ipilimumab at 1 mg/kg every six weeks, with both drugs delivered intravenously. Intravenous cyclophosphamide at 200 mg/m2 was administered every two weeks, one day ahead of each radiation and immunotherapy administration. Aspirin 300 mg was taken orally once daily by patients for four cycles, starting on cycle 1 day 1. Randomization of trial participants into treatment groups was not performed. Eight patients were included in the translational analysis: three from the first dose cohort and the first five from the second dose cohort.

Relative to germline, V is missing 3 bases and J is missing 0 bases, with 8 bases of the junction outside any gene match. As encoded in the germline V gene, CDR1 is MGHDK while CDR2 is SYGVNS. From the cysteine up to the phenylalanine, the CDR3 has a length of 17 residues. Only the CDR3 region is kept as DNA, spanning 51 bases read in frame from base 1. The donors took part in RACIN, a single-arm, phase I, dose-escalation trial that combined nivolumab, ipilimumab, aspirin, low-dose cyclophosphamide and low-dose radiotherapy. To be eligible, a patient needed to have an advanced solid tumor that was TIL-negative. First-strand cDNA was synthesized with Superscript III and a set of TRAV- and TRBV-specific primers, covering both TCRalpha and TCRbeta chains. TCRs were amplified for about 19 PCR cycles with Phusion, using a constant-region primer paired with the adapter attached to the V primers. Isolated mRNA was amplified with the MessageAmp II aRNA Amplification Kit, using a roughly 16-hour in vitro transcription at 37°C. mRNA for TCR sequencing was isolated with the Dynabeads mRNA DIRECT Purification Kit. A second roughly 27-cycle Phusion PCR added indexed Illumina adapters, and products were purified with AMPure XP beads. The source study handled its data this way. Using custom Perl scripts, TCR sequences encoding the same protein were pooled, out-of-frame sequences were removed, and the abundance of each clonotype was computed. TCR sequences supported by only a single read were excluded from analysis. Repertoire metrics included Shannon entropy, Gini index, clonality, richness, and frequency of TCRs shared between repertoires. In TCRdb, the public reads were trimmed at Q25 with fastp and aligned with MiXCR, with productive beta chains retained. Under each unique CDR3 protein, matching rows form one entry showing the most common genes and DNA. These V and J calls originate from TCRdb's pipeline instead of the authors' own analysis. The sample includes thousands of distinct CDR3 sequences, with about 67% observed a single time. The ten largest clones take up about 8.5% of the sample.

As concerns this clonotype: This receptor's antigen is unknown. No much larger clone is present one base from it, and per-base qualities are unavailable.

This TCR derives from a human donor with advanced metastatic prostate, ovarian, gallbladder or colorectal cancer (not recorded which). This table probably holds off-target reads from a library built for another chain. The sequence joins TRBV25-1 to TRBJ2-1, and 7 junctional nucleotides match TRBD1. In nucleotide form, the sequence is TGTGCCAGCAGTGATGACAGGGTCGATAGCTCCTACAATGAGCAGTTCTTC. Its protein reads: CASSDDRVDSSYNEQFF.